One sample yielded the 12 T cell receptor beta chains listed below, sequenced in a study of cytomegalovirus exposure and HLA in healthy donors. Primers for the PCR totalled 60 Vbeta and 13 Jbeta. The method was immunoSEQ multiplex PCR; TCRdb's version includes in-frame clones alone and lacks a portion of them. The sample includes 100,000 to 150,000 clones, roughly three quarters seen only once; the top ten take roughly 1%. Sequenced material: PBMCs. The receptors stem from a woman aged 55-75 years in good health and CMV-seronegative.

This clone was counted only a few times. The V gene is TRBV20-1, the J gene TRBJ2-4, with D perhaps matching TRBD2 (6 bases). Trimming pared 7 bases from V and 3 bases from J, leaving 7 bases between. Looked up from germline, CDR1 is DFQATT and CDR2 is SNEGSKA (reference sequence). This CDR3 has 11 amino acids. The CDR3: CSVGGKNIQYF. In nucleotides, the CDR3 is TGCAGTGTCGGGGGCAAAAACATTCAGTACTTC.

The chain combines TRBV30 with TRBJ1-2, with D hard to call. The CDR3 has 14 amino acids. Germline lookup yields CDR1 GTSNPN and CDR2 SVGIG (reference sequence). Trimming cost V 4 bases and J 4 bases, with 16 bases left between them. CDR3 amino acids: CAWIGRWAPYGYTF. The CDR3 DNA reads TGTGCCTGGATCGGTAGATGGGCACCCTATGGCTACACCTTC.

The chain has TRBV10-1 and TRBJ2-3; 8 bases match TRBD2. Germline assignment: CDR1 WNHNN and CDR2 SYGVQD (reference sequence). J lost 5 bases, V lost 3 bases, and 10 bases had no gene match. The length of the CDR3 is 16 residues. CDR3 DNA: TGCGCCAGCAGTGACTCCCGGGGGGGATTTAAAGATACGCAGTATTTT. Translating it yields CASSDSRGGFKDTQYF.

This clone was detected a few times. The chain is built from TRBV29-1 and TRBJ2-5; no clear D. Germline lookup yields CDR1 SQVTM and CDR2 ANQGSEA. The CDR3 extends over 12 amino acids. The ends were cut back, 4 bases at V and 2 bases at J, with 8 bases in the middle. CDR3 in amino acids: CSVAHRQETQYF. DNA of the CDR3: TGCAGCGTTGCTCACAGACAAGAGACCCAGTACTTC.

Here the CDR3 reads CASSRSGGGKLDTQYF. The CDR3 DNA sequence: TGTGCCAGCAGCCGTAGCGGGGGCGGGAAATTGGATACGCAGTATTTT. The V call is TRBV7-6, the J call TRBJ2-3, with 9 bases fitting TRBD2. V lost 5 bases to trimming and J lost 6 bases; unmatched junction nucleotides: 12. In germline, CDR1 is SGHVS, CDR2 FNYEAQ. CDR3 length: 16 residues. Full variable domain (outside the CDR3, taken from reference TRBV7-6 and TRBJ2-3): GAGVSQSPRYKVTKRGQDVALRCDPISGHVSLYWYRQALGQGPEFLTYFNYEAQQDKSGLPNDRFSAERPEGSISTLTIQRTEQRDSAMYRCASSRSGGGKLDTQYFGPGTRLTVL.

The table lists this clone with a few counts. The rearrangement joins TRBV29-1 to TRBJ1-1; 9 bases agree with TRBD1. V was clipped by 7 bases and J by 5 bases; unmatched bases: 14. In germline, CDR1 is SQVTM, CDR2 ANQGSEA. This CDR3 contains 15 residues. The chain's CDR3 is CSASGTGMGWTEAFF. The CDR3 DNA is TGCAGCGCCTCCGGGACAGGGATGGGATGGACTGAAGCTTTCTTT.

The V gene is TRBV4-1, the J gene TRBJ2-1; 12 bases map to TRBD1. With V trimmed by 2 bases and J by 7 bases, 12 bases remained unmatched. There are 18 residues in the CDR3. Germline CDR1 and CDR2: MGHRA and YSYEKL. This chain's CDR3 is CASSQYPGQGAGGNEQFF. As DNA, the CDR3 is TGCGCCAGCAGCCAATACCCGGGACAGGGGGCTGGGGGGAATGAGCAGTTCTTC.

Note on this clone: An end of the junction differs from the germline gene, which may be a read error. This chain links TRBV7-9 with TRBJ2-5; 7 bases agree with TRBD2. Germline V gene data show CDR1 as SEHNR and CDR2 as FQNEAQ (reference sequence). This CDR3 is built from 12 residues. CDR3 nucleotide sequence: TGTTCCAGCACCCGGGGGGTGGAGACCCAGTACTTC. Translating gives CSSTRGVETQYF.

The rearrangement joins TRBV19 to TRBJ2-3; 9 nucleotides line up with TRBD2. CDR1 is LNHDA and CDR2 is SQIVND in the germline V gene (reference sequence). The CDR3 covers 14 residues. Trimming cost V 4 bases and J 4 bases; bases outside gene matches: 3. The CDR3 region is CASSTVAGADTQYF. The CDR3 bases are TGTGCCAGTAGTACGGTAGCGGGAGCAGATACGCAGTATTTT.

V usage is TRBV7-8 and J usage is TRBJ2-5; TRBD2 aligns across 9 bases. There are 19 residues in the CDR3. V trimming: 4 bases; J trimming: 5 bases; junction bases outside the gene matches: 20. Germline loops: CDR1 SGHVS, CDR2 FQNEAQ. The CDR3: CASSSPTRRGSSGGETQYF. The CDR3 DNA follows: TGTGCCAGCAGCTCGCCTACGCGGAGGGGGAGTAGCGGGGGCGAGACCCAGTACTTC.

This clone was recorded once. Other DNA sequences of this sample code for an identical CDR3. This rearrangement joins TRBV2 to TRBJ2-3, with unresolved D. Germline values: CDR1 SNHLY, CDR2 FYNNEI. Trimming shortened V by 1 base and J by 1 base, and 9 bases separated the two germline ends. This CDR3 comprises 15 residues. The DNA for the CDR3 is TGTGCCAGCAGTGAAGAGCGAGGAGGCACAGATACGCAGTATTTT. Protein sequence: CASSEERGGTDTQYF.

The CDR3 loop is CASSSPYSGNYGYTF. The CDR3 DNA reads TGTGCCAGCAGTTCCCCCTACTCAGGGAACTATGGCTACACCTTC. This rearrangement joins TRBV28 to TRBJ1-2, with a weak D call TRBD1 (5 bases). The germline gives CDR1 MDHEN, CDR2 SYDVKM. This CDR3 contains 15 residues. The V gene lost 4 bases and the J gene lost 2 bases, with 14 bases spanning the gap.